This T cell receptor (beta chain) derives from a study of OX40 agonist ivuxolimab in advanced cancers. Study at large: An agonistic anti-OX40 (CD134) antibody, ivuxolimab, was used to treat the patients. General study results and limits: Mean expanded clone counts were higher in CD8+ than CD4+ T cells.

Repertoires were generated with immunoSEQ multiplex PCR, while TCRdb's copy carries only in-frame clones and drops some. The sample lists about 67,000 clones, roughly 84% occurring once. Comment on this clone: The target antigen is unknown.

With 4 bases clipped from V and 2 bases from J, the junction kept 3 bases outside the gene matches. Germline values: CDR1 SGHRS, CDR2 YFSETQ. The CDR3 has 16 residues. The timepoints at which blood was sampled were baseline, cycle 4 day 1, and cycle 7 day 1. This chain uses TRBV5-1 with TRBJ2-1; TRBD2 matches 13 bases. Sequencing was performed on CD4+ or CD8+ T cells sorted from blood, taken in a trial of the OX40 agonist ivuxolimab. The sequence was collected from an adult with an advanced solid tumor such as melanoma, head and neck, liver or kidney cancer. The CDR3: CASSPGLAGPYNEQFF. The CDR3 region has the DNA TGCGCCAGCAGCCCGGGACTAGCGGGGCCCTACAATGAGCAGTTCTTC.